The 21 T cell receptor beta chains in this list originate from one sample, sequenced in a study of control samples from healthy donors and cancer patients. Some clones are missing from TCRdb's copy, which holds only in-frame ones; the method was immunoSEQ multiplex PCR. The table shows some 170,000 clones, with 94% occurring only once. Source material: PBMCs. All receptors derive from a man between 60 and 70 years old with colorectal cancer.

CDR3 residues: CSVRLSTLDTQYF. CDR3 nucleotide sequence: TGCAGCGTAAGACTGAGTACTCTAGATACGCAGTATTTT. The chain recombines TRBV29-1 with TRBJ2-3; D gene ambiguous. Germline CDR1 reads SQVTM; CDR2 reads ANQGSEA. This CDR3 comprises 13 residues. V lost 6 bases and J 5 bases, leaving 15 bases between the germline ends.

V and J are TRBV3-1 (or the pseudogene TRBV3-2) and TRBJ1-5; D is uncertain. Trimming removed 2 bases from V and 1 base from J, with 9 bases in between. Germline V gene lookup returns CDR1 LGHDT and CDR2 YNNKEL (reference sequence). The CDR3 contains 15 residues. The CDR3 DNA reads as TGTGCCAGCAGCCAAAGAGGCAACAGCAATCAGCCCCAGCATTTT. Protein product: CASSQRGNSNQPQHF.

J is TRBJ2-1 and V is TRBV21-1. TRBV21-1 constitutes a pseudogene. This CDR3 is 15 amino acids long. CDR3 nucleotide sequence: TGTGCCAGCAGCTCCGAAGGCACCAAACCCCTTGAGCAGTTCTTC. Residues: CASSSEGTKPLEQFF.

The chain couples TRBV6-5 to TRBJ1-1, with TRBD1 matching 7 bases. V dropped 5 bases and J dropped 1; count of bases not matched to a gene: 4. Germline CDR1 reads MNHEY; CDR2 reads SVGAGI. CDR3 size: 14 residues. DNA for the CDR3: TGTGCCAGCAGTAACCGACAGGGGAACACTGAAGCTTTCTTT. Translation gives CASSNRQGNTEAFF.

The gene calls are TRBV7-2 and TRBJ1-5, with a weak D call TRBD1 (5 bases). This CDR3 comprises 16 residues. Trimming cost V 1 base and J 5 bases, with 15 bases left between them. From germline, CDR1 is SGHTA and CDR2 FQGNSA. The CDR3 DNA reads TGTGCCAGCAGCTTAGAGGCCAGGGTAGGAGATCAGCCCCAGCATTTT. Residues: CASSLEARVGDQPQHF.

This clone was recorded once. The chain uses TRBV4-2 and TRBJ1-5; 11 positions match TRBD1. Germline lookup yields CDR1 LGHNA and CDR2 YNFKEQ. The CDR3 runs to 15 residues. With V trimmed by 3 bases and J by 5 bases, 3 bases remained unmatched. This CDR3 reads CASSQWTGGDQPQHF. CDR3 bases: TGTGCCAGCAGCCAGTGGACAGGGGGCGATCAGCCCCAGCATTTT.

The chain has TRBV5-1 and TRBJ1-4; 7 nucleotides agree with TRBD1. The CDR3 runs 15 residues. The ends lost 1 base at V and 8 bases at J; junction bases unmatched: 8. Germline assignment: CDR1 SGHRS and CDR2 YFSETQ. CDR3 loop: CASSLLTGVGEKLFF. CDR3 bases: TGCGCCAGCAGCTTGCTAACAGGGGTCGGGGAAAAACTGTTTTTT. Variable domain in full (rest from reference TRBV5-1 and TRBJ1-4): KAGVTQTPRYLIKTRGQQVTLSCSPISGHRSVSWYQQTPGQGLQFLFEYFSETQRNKGNFPGRFSGRQFSNSRSEMNVSTLELGDSALYLCASSLLTGVGEKLFFGSGTQLSVL.

This clone was detected only once. This sequence joins TRBV29-1 and TRBJ1-5; unclear D gene. Looked up from germline, CDR1 is SQVTM and CDR2 is ANQGSEA. With 4 bases removed from V and 7 bases from J, the gap between germline ends came to 14 bases. The CDR3 loop spans 13 amino acids. Here the CDR3 reads CSVGLEGGQPQHF. As DNA, the CDR3 is TGCAGCGTTGGCCTCGAGGGCGGACAGCCCCAGCATTTT. Looking up the rest from reference TRBV29-1 and TRBJ1-5 gives the full variable domain: SAVISQKPSRDICQRGTSLTIQCQVDSQVTMMFWYRQQPGQSLTLIATANQGSEATYESGFVIDKFPISRPNLTFSTLTVSNMSPEDSSIYLCSVGLEGGQPQHFGDGTRLSIL.

Only one count was recorded for this clone. The rearrangement links TRBV10-1 to TRBJ1-4; D unclear. V was clipped by 7 bases and J by 5 bases, with 5 bases between them. CDR3 length: 11 amino acids. Germline V CDR1 and CDR2: WNHNN, SYGVQD (reference sequence). The CDR3 nucleotides are TGCGCCAGCATCGAGAATGAAAAACTGTTTTTT. Residues: CASIENEKLFF.

The chain links TRBV9 to TRBJ2-3, with 10 nucleotides matching TRBD2. The V gene end was trimmed by 3 bases and the J gene end by 4 bases; junction bases not matched to a gene: 8. This CDR3 has 16 amino acids. CDR1 SGDLS and CDR2 YYNGEE come from the germline V gene. The CDR3 loop reads CASSGLAGEGADTQYF. The DNA of the CDR3 is TGTGCCAGCAGCGGTCTAGCGGGGGAGGGAGCAGATACGCAGTATTTT.

J is TRBJ1-1 and V is TRBV20-1, with D uncertain. Germline assignment: CDR1 DFQATT and CDR2 SNEGSKA (reference sequence). CDR3 size: 11 residues. Trimming left V 2 bases short and J 11 bases short, with 12 bases between. The CDR3 DNA follows: TGCAGTGCTAGATCAAGGCCGGGGGCTTTCTTT. This gives the protein CSARSRPGAFF.

This chain joins TRBV11-2 and TRBJ2-3; tentatively, D is TRBD2 (6 bases). The CDR3 covers 12 residues. Trimming cost V 5 bases and J 4 bases, with 7 bases left between them. CDR1 is SGHAT and CDR2 is FQNNGV in the germline V gene. Here the CDR3 DNA reads TGTGCCAGCAGCGGAGGGGCAGATACGCAGTATTTT. Amino acid sequence: CASSGGADTQYF.

The rearrangement joins TRBV7-2 to TRBJ1-3; D ambiguous. The CDR3 covers 14 residues. The V and J ends lost 10 bases and 0 bases respectively, with 13 bases between them. Germline-derived CDR1 and CDR2 are SGHTA and FQGNSA. CDR3 in DNA: TGTGCCAACTCCCGCGGATCCTCTGGAAACACCATATATTTT. It translates to CANSRGSSGNTIYF.

V is TRBV6-5 and J is TRBJ1-6, with a tentative D call TRBD1 (6 bases). This CDR3 contains 15 residues. V gave up 4 bases and J gave up 10 bases, with 17 bases separating them. Germline CDR1 and CDR2: MNHEY and SVGAGI. The CDR3 coding sequence is TGTGCCAGCAGTTGGCGGGGGCCGGGGTGGTCACCCCTCCACTTT. Translated, it gives CASSWRGPGWSPLHF.

This chain links TRBV4-3 with TRBJ2-5, with 8 bases that match TRBD1. V shed 1 base and J 5 bases; nucleotides not matched to a gene: 3. The germline V gene has CDR1 LGHNA and CDR2 YSLEER. This CDR3 contains 14 residues. CDR3 in DNA: TGCGCCAGCAGCCAAGCAGGGGGCAGGGAGACCCAGTACTTC. Translation: CASSQAGGRETQYF.

The V and J genes are TRBV27 and TRBJ1-1; TRBD1 is a possible D gene (6 bases). Per germline, CDR1 MNHEY and CDR2 SMNVEV (reference sequence). There are 13 residues in the CDR3. Between the trimmed V and J ends, which lost 3 bases and 5 bases, there was a span of 10 bases. The CDR3 here is CASSFNRETEAFF. The CDR3 region has the DNA TGTGCCAGCAGTTTTAACAGGGAAACTGAAGCTTTCTTT.

The genes are TRBV21-1 and TRBJ2-5; TRBD1 is taken as the D call from the table, unchecked against the DNA. TRBV21-1 is tagged as a pseudogene. The CDR3 runs to 14 residues. CDR3 nucleotide sequence: TGTGCCAGACTAGACGGGACAACACAAGAGACCCAGTACTTC. This translates into CARLDGTTQETQYF.

Here the CDR3 reads CASNPPANTIYF. CDR3 in DNA: TGTGCCAGCAATCCACCAGCAAACACCATATATTTT. The chain links TRBV6-5 to TRBJ1-3; the D is unclear. The CDR3 covers 12 residues. Germline lookup yields CDR1 MNHEY and CDR2 SVGAGI. The V end lost 7 bases, the J end lost 6 bases, and 10 bases lay between the germline ends.

The chain employs TRBV5-6 and TRBJ2-7; TRBD1 might be the D (5 bases). V was shortened by 1 base and J by 7 bases, with 6 bases between the two germline ends. The CDR3 contains 11 residues. Germline V gene lookup returns CDR1 SGHDT and CDR2 YYEEEE. CDR3 amino acids: CASSLNREQYF. In nucleotides, the CDR3 is TGTGCCAGCAGCTTGAACAGGGAGCAGTACTTC.

The chain is built from TRBV5-1 and TRBJ1-3; 9 positions agree with TRBD1. The CDR3 has 15 amino acids. Losses at the gene ends were 3 bases for V and 1 base for J; bases not matched to a gene: 2. Germline CDR1 reads SGHRS; CDR2 reads YFSETQ. The CDR3 here is CASSSQGASGNTIYF. CDR3 bases: TGCGCCAGCAGCTCACAGGGGGCGTCTGGAAACACCATATATTTT.

The CDR3 nucleotides are TGTGCCAGCAGTGATCGGGACAGGAACCTGTATGGCTACACCTTC. Protein product: CASSDRDRNLYGYTF. The chain uses TRBV25-1 and TRBJ1-2; 8 positions agree with TRBD1. The CDR3 consists of 15 residues. V was clipped by 3 bases and J by 5 bases; unmatched bases: 8. Germline-derived CDR1 and CDR2 are MGHDK and SYGVNS.